Each of the 21 T cell receptor beta chains below was sequenced from the same sample in a study of STAT3 mutations in large granular lymphocyte leukemia. Clones were read by immunoSEQ multiplex PCR, and TCRdb kept only the in-frame ones, dropping some. The table shows more than 10,000 clones, with around nine tenths occurring only once. The antigens these receptors bind are not known. General observations from the study: Every T-LGLL patient had at least one immunodominant TCRbeta clonotype.

Sequenced material: peripheral blood mononuclear cells. Source of these receptors: a man aged 35 to 55 with T-cell large granular lymphocyte leukemia. Some clones in this sample may be carry-over from other donors' samples.

The chain recombines TRBV7-2 with TRBJ1-6; no firm D call. V lost 1 base and J lost 4, with 11 bases in between. The CDR3 spans 16 residues. Per the germline V gene, CDR1 is SGHTA and CDR2 is FQGNSA. The CDR3 loop is CASSLGIRSYNSPLHF. CDR3 DNA: TGTGCCAGCAGCTTAGGCATCCGCTCGTATAATTCACCCCTCCACTTT.

The chain employs TRBV5-1 and TRBJ2-2; possible D gene TRBD2, 5 bases. V lost 3 bases, J lost 2 bases, and 14 bases lay in between. In germline, CDR1 is SGHRS, CDR2 YFSETQ. The CDR3 is 16 amino acids. The CDR3 sequence is CASSWVVGVNTGELFF. The CDR3 bases are TGCGCCAGCAGCTGGGTAGTCGGGGTTAACACCGGGGAGCTGTTTTTT.

The chain recombines TRBV27 with TRBJ1-3, with D tentatively TRBD1 (6 bases). The CDR3 is 15 residues long. CDR1 and CDR2 (germline): MNHEY, SMNVEV (reference sequence). Trimming removed 6 bases at V and 0 bases at J, with 12 bases between. The CDR3 sequence: CASRPTGTSGNTIYF. The CDR3 nucleotides read TGTGCCAGCAGACCAACAGGGACCTCTGGAAACACCATATATTTT.

The chain is built from TRBV7-8 and TRBJ1-2; 8 bases match TRBD1. CDR1 and CDR2 (germline): SGHVS, FQNEAQ. The CDR3 consists of 14 residues. The J segment lost 1 base and the V segment lost 5 bases, leaving 3 bases of the junction unmatched. CDR3 loop: CASSDRGGNYGYTF. Written as DNA, the CDR3 is TGTGCCAGCAGCGACAGGGGTGGTAACTATGGCTACACCTTC.

This chain connects TRBV7-9 to TRBJ2-7; 8 bases line up with TRBD2. V lost 7 bases, J lost 2 bases, and 13 bases stayed unmatched. CDR3 size: 16 residues. Per the germline V gene, CDR1 is SEHNR and CDR2 is FQNEAQ (reference sequence). Written as DNA, the CDR3 is TGTGCCAGCATCGGGGGGGGGCCCCTTGACCCCTACGAGCAGTACTTC. It codes for CASIGGGPLDPYEQYF.

The rearrangement uses TRBV7-2 and TRBJ2-3, with a tentative D call TRBD2 (6 bases). From germline, CDR1 is SGHTA and CDR2 FQGNSA. Trimming cost V 5 bases and J 3 bases, with 12 bases left between them. The CDR3 sequence is 14 residues long. CDR3 region: CASSLGRGTDTQYF. CDR3 coding DNA: TGTGCCAGCAGCCTGGGGCGGGGAACAGATACGCAGTATTTT.

CDR3 sequence reads: CASSYTWTGGEETQYF. The CDR3 coding sequence is TGTGCCAGCAGTTACACCTGGACAGGGGGCGAAGAGACCCAGTACTTC. The gene calls are TRBV6-6 and TRBJ2-5; 11 nucleotides line up with TRBD1. The CDR3 loop spans 16 amino acids. V shed 2 bases, J shed 3 bases, and the junction held 5 bases outside the gene matches. Germline CDR1 and CDR2: MNHNY and SVGAGI (reference sequence).

CDR3 sequence: CAISSQLGRGQGRGNTIYF. As DNA, the CDR3 is TGTGCCATCAGTTCCCAACTAGGGAGGGGACAAGGACGGGGAAACACCATATATTTT. The V gene is TRBV10-3, the J gene TRBJ1-3; possible D gene TRBD1, 6 bases. Trimming took off 5 bases at V and 4 bases at J, with 27 bases between the two ends. Per the germline V gene, CDR1 is ENHRY and CDR2 is SYGVKD. The CDR3 has 19 amino acids.

The sample holds one count of this clone. The genes are TRBV14 and TRBJ2-1, with D tentatively TRBD1 or TRBD2 (6 bases each). CDR1 is SGHDN, CDR2 FVKESK, per germline. V was shortened by 6 bases and J by 6 bases, with 21 bases between the two germline ends. The CDR3 runs 16 residues. The CDR3 loop is CASSRSGAGRGNEQFF. DNA of the CDR3: TGTGCCAGCAGTCGTTCGGGGGCAGGACGGGGCAATGAGCAGTTCTTC.

The chain is built from TRBV9 and TRBJ2-2, with 13 bases aligning to TRBD2. V was pared by 4 bases and J by 1 base, with 10 bases of the junction left unmatched. The CDR3 runs to 19 residues. The germline V gene has CDR1 SGDLS and CDR2 YYNGEE. CDR3 sequence reads: CASSPLRGTSGENTGELFF. The CDR3 DNA reads as TGTGCCAGCAGCCCTCTGAGGGGGACTAGCGGGGAGAACACCGGGGAGCTGTTTTTT.

This clone was observed a single time. This chain links TRBV25-1 with TRBJ2-7; tentative D call: TRBD1 (5 bases). The CDR3 contains 13 residues. Germline CDR1 MGHDK, CDR2 SYGVNS. V lost 1 base to trimming and J lost 5 bases, with 9 bases between them. CDR3 amino acids: CASSELSGHEQYF. As DNA, the CDR3 is TGTGCCAGCAGTGAATTATCAGGGCACGAGCAGTACTTC.

The chain recombines TRBV6-6 with TRBJ2-1; no definite D call. The V and J ends lost 5 bases and 8 bases respectively, with 10 bases between them. The CDR3 length is 12 residues. In germline, CDR1 is MNHNY, CDR2 SVGAGI (reference sequence). CDR3 sequence: CASSPTLDEQFF. Here the CDR3 DNA reads TGTGCCAGCAGTCCTACCTTGGATGAGCAGTTCTTC.

The chain recombines TRBV9 with TRBJ2-7, with D perhaps assigned TRBD1 or TRBD2 (5 bases each). Trimming cost V 2 bases and J 6 bases, with 15 bases left between them. From germline, CDR1 is SGDLS and CDR2 YYNGEE. This CDR3 has 14 amino acids. CDR3 residues: CASSVGPDISEQYF. The DNA for the CDR3 is TGTGCCAGCAGCGTGGGACCAGACATCTCCGAGCAGTACTTC.

J is TRBJ2-3 and V is TRBV6-5, with 9 bases identical to TRBD2. This CDR3 is 15 amino acids long. The germline V gene has CDR1 MNHEY and CDR2 SVGAGI. V was clipped by 5 bases and J by 5 bases; unmatched bases: 8. CDR3 sequence reads: CASSALAGSVDTQYF. CDR3 nucleotides: TGTGCCAGCAGTGCGCTAGCGGGGTCGGTAGATACGCAGTATTTT.

This chain connects TRBV4-1 to TRBJ1-5; D possibly corresponds to TRBD1 (5 bases). Trimming shortened V by 5 bases and J by 4 bases, and 9 bases separated the two germline ends. The germline V gene encodes CDR1 MGHRA and CDR2 YSYEKL. The CDR3 totals 13 residues. Written as DNA, the CDR3 is TGCGCCAGCAGCGCACAGGAAAATCAGCCCCAGCATTTT. It yields the protein CASSAQENQPQHF.

The chain carries TRBV2 and TRBJ2-6; D unclear. The CDR3 covers 16 residues. In germline, CDR1 is SNHLY, CDR2 FYNNEI. Deletions cut 0 bases from V and 0 bases from J, with 6 bases between. CDR3: CASSEAWNSGANVLTF. The CDR3 DNA follows: TGTGCCAGCAGTGAAGCGTGGAACTCTGGGGCCAACGTCCTGACTTTC.

This sequence joins TRBV28 and TRBJ2-7; D is unclear. Germline CDR1 reads MDHEN; CDR2 reads SYDVKM. Trimming shortened V by 8 bases and J by 4 bases, and 15 bases separated the two germline ends. The length of the CDR3 is 13 residues. CDR3 sequence (DNA): TGTGCCAGCGGACGTATACTCTTGTACGAGCAGTACTTC. As protein: CASGRILLYEQYF.

The V and J genes are TRBV2 and TRBJ1-4; D call uncertain. The germline CDR1 and CDR2 sequences are SNHLY and FYNNEI. The CDR3 is 13 residues long. V was clipped by 6 bases and J by 8 bases, with 13 bases between them. This CDR3 is CASRGGSGEKLFF. CDR3 in DNA: TGTGCCAGCAGAGGAGGCTCGGGAGAAAAACTGTTTTTT.

This rearrangement joins TRBV5-1 to TRBJ2-3; D not certain. V was shortened by 1 base and J by 6 bases, with 12 bases between the two germline ends. The CDR3 sequence is 14 residues long. CDR1 SGHRS and CDR2 YFSETQ come from the germline V gene. The DNA for the CDR3 is TGCGCCAGCAGCTTGAACTCGCTTGAGGATACGCAGTATTTT. It encodes CASSLNSLEDTQYF.

The chain recombines TRBV5-1 with TRBJ2-2; D ambiguous. CDR3 length: 14 residues. Trimming left V 1 base short and J 7 bases short, with 11 bases between. Germline CDR1 SGHRS, CDR2 YFSETQ. The CDR3: CASSLSTAGGELFF. In DNA form, the CDR3 reads TGCGCCAGCAGCTTGAGCACAGCCGGCGGGGAGCTGTTTTTT.

The CDR3 DNA is TGTGCCTGGAGTGATGGCCAGGGATGGACAGATACGCAGTATTTT. The encoded protein is CAWSDGQGWTDTQYF. V is TRBV30 and J is TRBJ2-3; D may be TRBD1 (5 bases). This CDR3 spans 15 amino acids. With 1 base removed from V and 3 bases from J, the gap between germline ends came to 14 bases. Germline V lookup: CDR1 GTSNPN, CDR2 SVGIG (reference sequence).